This T cell receptor (beta chain) was identified during a study of tissue T cells after allogeneic stem cell transplantation. The study's findings and limits: Shared clones across patients were few; motif clustering revealed tissue-specific shared signatures. Only a limited share of tissue TCRs appeared in blood or spleen.

CDR3 length: 15 amino acids. Unmatched junction bases numbered 2, after V lost 0 bases and J lost 4 bases. Germline-derived CDR1 and CDR2 are NSQYPW and LRSPGD (reference sequence). Sequencing of TCRbeta CDR3 at survey depth gave sequences and template counts. Method: immunoSEQ multiplex PCR; TCRdb's copy keeps in-frame clones and lacks some. Here the sample spans over 15,000 clones, less than 85% being singletons. Concerning this clone: Its antigen is currently unknown. The germline and genes are mouse ones. The DNA ends 1 residue before the CDR3 does, and the rest of the CDR3 is filled in from the germline J gene.

This receptor was identified in a female BALB/c mouse in good health. The strain's MHC: H2-d. The sequenced sample was spleen. The chain carries TRBV1 and TRBJ1-4; 7 nucleotides agree with TRBD1. The CDR3 DNA, read in part, is TGCACCTGCAGTGCAGAGAACAGGGGCAACGAAAGATTATTT. This translates into CTCSAENRGNERLF. In full, the CDR3 is CTCSAENRGNERLFF.